This TCR beta chain was identified in a study of blood T cell repertoires in COVID-19. Turning to the study itself: The study drew acute and convalescent COVID-19 samples from the United States, Italy and Spain. PBMCs, B-cell-depleted T cells, or T cells provided the cDNA or gDNA that made up the material.

V lost 6 bases, J lost 5 bases, and 26 bases stayed unmatched. CDR3 length: 20 residues. Looked up from germline, CDR1 is MNHNY and CDR2 is SVGAGI (reference sequence). Study processing details: Scientists estimated how many nucleated cells there were by amplifying reference gene primers. TCRdb's copy holds only in-frame clones and misses some; the assay was immunoSEQ multiplex PCR. That table furnishes V, J and clone size, whereas the DNA furnished D and trimming. The table has about 62,000 clones, 80% to 95% seen once. The chain combines TRBV6-6 with TRBJ2-7, with 9 bases fitting TRBD2. The sequence derives from a human donor in a cohort sampled during active COVID-19. The sample taken for sequencing was peripheral blood. CDR3 sequence reads: CASSQWGLREPSGEINEQYF. The DNA for the CDR3 is TGTGCCAGCAGCCAATGGGGACTTCGGGAGCCTAGCGGGGAAATCAACGAGCAGTACTTC.